This entry concerns a single T cell receptor beta chain. Its matching antigen is unknown. The CDR3 has 17 residues. The V and J ends lost 1 base and 4 bases, in that order; junction bases with no gene match: 9. Germline loops: CDR1 LNHNV, CDR2 YYDKDF (reference sequence). Sequencing used immunoSEQ multiplex PCR; TCRdb keeps in-frame clones, though not all of them. The sample yields 55,000 to 80,000 clones, 94% seen once. The entry originates in a study of cytomegalovirus exposure and HLA in healthy donors. Study observations and caveats: The authors confirmed in vitro that a few CMV-associated chains were specific for CMV antigens. Rarity characterized most TCR sequences, yet some public TCRs appeared in many donors.

Specimen: PBMCs. V usage is TRBV15 and J usage is TRBJ2-5; 10 nucleotides agree with TRBD2. The source is a man aged 18 to 30 in good health and CMV-seropositive. CDR3 nucleotides: TGTGCCACCAGCAGAGTTTGGGGAGCGGGAGGGTCAGAGACCCAGTACTTC. Amino acid sequence: CATSRVWGAGGSETQYF.